These 21 T cell receptor beta chains originate from one sample sequenced in a study of tumor and adjacent non-tumor tissue in lung cancer. No cell sorting was done before RNA was extracted from the tissue. Three rounds of nested PCR, following a modified ARM-PCR protocol, produced the TCRbeta library. TCRdb analysed the multiplex PCR reads with MiXCR anew, one entry per CDR3 protein. The sample consists of 90,000 to 110,000 distinct CDR3 sequences, roughly 73% of them appearing once. Sequencing was carried out using lung tumor tissue. The receptors stem from a woman in her sixties with non-small cell lung cancer.

About this clonotype: A much larger clone sits a single nucleotide away, making a read error possible. The chain has TRBV20-1 and TRBJ2-7; 7 bases match TRBD2. The CDR3 extends over 14 amino acids. CDR1 DFQATT and CDR2 SNEGSKA come from the germline V gene (reference sequence). In DNA form, the CDR3 reads TGCAGTTCTAGTCGGCTAGCGGACCCCATAGAGCAGTACTTC. The encoded protein is CSSSRLADPIEQYF.

With respect to this clonotype: A junction end diverges from the germline sequence, so it may reflect a read error. V and J are TRBV4-3 and TRBJ2-1; D unclear. Germline V gives CDR1 LGHNA, CDR2 YSLEER. This CDR3 spans 16 amino acids. The CDR3 region is CSSSQDRARTSKEQFF. For the CDR3, the DNA is TGCTCCAGCAGCCAAGATAGGGCTCGAACTTCTAAAGAGCAGTTCTTC.

To note about this clonotype: One end of the junction varies from germline; a read error may be responsible. This chain joins TRBV20-1 and TRBJ2-3; 7 bases are shared with TRBD2. CDR1 and CDR2 (germline): DFQATT, SNEGSKA (reference sequence). The length of the CDR3 is 16 residues. Here the CDR3 reads CSALTCGSDSTDTHYF. The CDR3 DNA reads TGCAGTGCGCTCACTTGCGGGAGCGATAGCACAGATACGCACTATTTT.

About this clonotype itself: An end of the junction does not agree with germline; a read error may underlie this. This chain joins TRBV5-6 and TRBJ2-3, with TRBD2 as a possible D gene (5 bases). Germline CDR1 and CDR2: SGHDT and YYEEEE. The CDR3 has 15 residues. CDR3 sequence: CASSWGFSSTHTQYF. The DNA for the CDR3 is TGTGCCAGCAGCTGGGGATTTTCTAGCACACATACGCAATATTTT.

A word on this clonotype: With a much larger clone just one base away, this may be a read error. The chain recombines TRBV12-5 with TRBJ2-5, with D uncertain. Trimming stripped 5 bases from V and 4 bases from J, with 5 bases between. Germline assignment: CDR1 LGHNT and CDR2 FRNRAP. This CDR3 is built from 11 residues. The CDR3 is CASGPGETQYF. DNA for the CDR3: TGTGCTAGTGGTCCCGGAGAGACCCAGTACTTC.

The table lists this clonotype with a few counts. A much larger clone is a single base away; this may be a read error. The chain employs TRBV20-1 and TRBJ1-1; D perhaps matches TRBD1 (6 bases). CDR1 and CDR2 from the germline V gene are DFQATT and SNEGSKA (reference sequence). The CDR3 runs 12 residues. The CDR3: CSTRDQGTEAFF. The CDR3 DNA follows: TGCAGTACTAGAGACCAGGGGACTGAAGCTTTCTTT.

This clonotype was counted a single time. V usage is TRBV6-2 or TRBV6-3 and J usage is TRBJ2-5; 7 bases map to TRBD2. Germline CDR1 reads MNHEY; CDR2 reads SVGEGT. Trimming cost V 5 bases and J 2 bases; bases outside gene matches: 11. CDR3 size: 16 residues. The CDR3 sequence is CASSRASGSTQETQYF. The CDR3 region has the DNA TGTGCCAGCAGTCGGGCTAGCGGAAGCACGCAAGAGACCCAGTACTTC.

In regard to this clonotype: The junction and the germline gene differ at one end; a read error may be behind it. The rearrangement links TRBV11-3 to TRBJ2-1; 9 bases are shared with TRBD2. This CDR3 is 17 amino acids long. The germline V gene encodes CDR1 SGHNT and CDR2 YENEEA. CDR3 region: CANSLELNSGSHDDQFF. CDR3 sequence (DNA): TGTGCCAACAGCTTAGAGTTGAATAGCGGGAGCCACGATGATCAGTTCTTC.

Points on this clonotype: This may arise from a read error, as a much more abundant clone is one base away. This chain joins TRBV6-2 or TRBV6-3 and TRBJ1-5, with 7 bases matching TRBD1. TRBJ2-3 matches the DNA end more closely, so the J call is doubtful. The CDR3 is made up of 17 amino acids. From germline, CDR1 is MNHEY and CDR2 SVGEGT. The CDR3: CASISAGTVLSNQPQYF. The CDR3 region has the DNA TGTGCCAGCATTTCCGCCGGGACAGTACTTAGCAATCAGCCCCAGTATTTT.

Points on this clonotype: A read error may produce the germline difference seen at one junction end. The V and J genes are TRBV11-2 and TRBJ2-2; a possible D gene is TRBD2 (5 bases). The CDR3 totals 13 residues. From germline, CDR1 is SGHAT and CDR2 FQNNGV. Here the CDR3 DNA reads TGTGCCAGCAGCCCTCGGAGGACCGGGGAGCCGTTTTTT. It codes for CASSPRRTGEPFF.

Ten or more counts support this clonotype. This chain connects TRBV11-3 to TRBJ2-5; D is possibly TRBD1 or TRBD2 (5 bases each). The V end lost 1 base, the J end lost 2 bases, and 11 bases lay between the germline ends. The CDR3 covers 15 residues. CDR1 and CDR2 (germline): SGHNT, YENEEA. This chain's CDR3 is CASSLGRDPQETQYF. CDR3 in DNA: TGTGCCAGCAGCTTAGGTCGGGACCCTCAAGAGACCCAGTACTTC.

This clonotype was detected ten times or more. This sequence joins TRBV6-5 and TRBJ2-7, with TRBD2 as a possible D gene (6 bases). Germline lookup yields CDR1 MNHEY and CDR2 SVGAGI. Trimming stripped 5 bases from V and 6 bases from J, with 17 bases between. The CDR3 runs 14 residues. This chain's CDR3 is CASSLLGGDGEQYF. DNA for the CDR3: TGTGCCAGCAGTCTCCTCGGCGGGGACGGCGAGCAGTACTTC.

With regard to this clonotype: Here the CDR3 omits its conserved ending phenylalanine or tryptophan, so a read error is the likely source. The chain recombines TRBV11-2 with TRBJ2-3, with 9 bases matching TRBD2. The CDR3 runs to 14 residues. Trimming cost V 5 bases and J 5 bases; bases outside gene matches: 5. From germline, CDR1 is SGHAT and CDR2 FQNNGV. The CDR3 spells CASSLRTSVDTQYL. The CDR3 nucleotides are TGTGCCAGCAGCCTGAGGACTAGCGTAGATACGCAGTATTTG.

With respect to this clonotype: The junction does not match germline at one end; this may be a read error. This chain connects TRBV20-1 to TRBJ2-5; D gene ambiguous. This CDR3 region has 10 residues. The V gene's germline CDR1 is DFQATT and CDR2 SNEGSKA (reference sequence). The CDR3 sequence: CRAGQDTQYF. The DNA for the CDR3 is TGCAGAGCTGGCCAAGACACCCAGTACTTC.

Regarding this clonotype: This sequence may be a read error, since a much larger clone differs from it by one base. Lacking the conserved final phenylalanine or tryptophan, this CDR3 likely reflects a read error. No DNA is shown, since the ends of the CDR3 on it are uncertain; the CDR3 is the one TCRdb lists. The J gene is TRBJ1-1, the V gene TRBV6-1. The length of the CDR3 is 11 amino acids, counting both ends. The germline gives CDR1 MNHNS, CDR2 SASEGT. The chain's CDR3 is CASSENRRQRI.

Points on this clonotype: One base away lies a much larger clone, so this may be a sequencing read error. The genes are TRBV28 and TRBJ1-2; D may be TRBD1 (6 bases). CDR1 is MDHEN and CDR2 is SYDVKM in the germline V gene. The CDR3 is 16 residues long. CDR3 amino acids: CTSSSWNPGASGGYTF. CDR3 DNA: TGTACCAGCAGTTCTTGGAATCCAGGGGCTTCGGGTGGCTACACCTTC.

This chain joins TRBV11-2 and TRBJ1-2; D unclear. Trimming removed 4 bases from V and 1 base from J, with 13 bases in between. CDR3 length: 15 residues. CDR1 is SGHAT, CDR2 FQNNGV, per germline. The CDR3 reads CASSSLNCFNYGYTF. The CDR3 DNA reads TGTGCCAGCAGCTCACTAAACTGTTTTAACTATGGCTACACCTTC.

V usage is TRBV6-6 and J usage is TRBJ2-3; D is unresolved. The DNA end lines up better with TRBJ1-5; the J call may be wrong. The CDR3 has 15 amino acids. The germline CDR1 and CDR2 sequences are MNHNY and SVGAGI (reference sequence). The CDR3 region is CASISGPISTDTQHF. DNA for the CDR3: TGTGCCAGCATCAGCGGGCCAATAAGCACAGACACGCAGCATTTT.

The J gene is TRBJ2-7, the V gene TRBV10-3, with a possible D match to TRBD2 (7 bases). This CDR3 contains 15 residues. Germline CDR1 and CDR2: ENHRY and SYGVKD. The CDR3 reads CGIGGGGSPTYEQYF. CDR3 sequence (DNA): TGTGGTATAGGTGGGGGCGGGAGCCCTACCTACGAGCAGTACTTC.

Turning to this clonotype: At one of its ends the junction is not consistent with the germline gene, which may arise from a read error. This sequence joins TRBV20-1 and TRBJ1-1, with a possible D match to TRBD1 (6 bases). Germline CDR1 is DFQATT and CDR2 is SNEGSKA (reference sequence). This CDR3 region has 14 residues. CDR3 residues: CSAKKQGVDTEASF. The CDR3 coding sequence is TGCAGTGCAAAAAAACAGGGCGTGGACACTGAAGCTTCCTTT.

A note on this clonotype: The CDR3 carries no conserved terminal phenylalanine or tryptophan, so it likely arises from a read error. The chain is built from TRBV5-1 and TRBJ1-6; the match to TRBD1 covers 7 bases. The CDR3 sequence is 15 residues long. Germline loops: CDR1 SGHRS, CDR2 YFSETQ. CDR3 nucleotide sequence: TGCGCCAGCAGCCAGTCTGGACAGGTTAATTCTCCCCTCCACTCT. Protein sequence: CASSQSGQVNSPLHS.